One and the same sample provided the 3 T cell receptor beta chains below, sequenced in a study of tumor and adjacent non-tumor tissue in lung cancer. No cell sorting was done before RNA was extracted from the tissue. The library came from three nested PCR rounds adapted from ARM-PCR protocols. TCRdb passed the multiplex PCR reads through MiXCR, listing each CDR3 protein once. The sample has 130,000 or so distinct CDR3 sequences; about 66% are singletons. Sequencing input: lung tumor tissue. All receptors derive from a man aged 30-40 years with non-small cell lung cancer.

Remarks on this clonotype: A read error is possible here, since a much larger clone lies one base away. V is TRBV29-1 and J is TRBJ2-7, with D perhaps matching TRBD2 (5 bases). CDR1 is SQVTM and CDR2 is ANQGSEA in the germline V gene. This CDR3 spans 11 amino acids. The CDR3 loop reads CSVVGGREQCF. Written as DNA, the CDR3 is TGCAGCGTTGTGGGCGGGCGCGAGCAGTGCTTC.

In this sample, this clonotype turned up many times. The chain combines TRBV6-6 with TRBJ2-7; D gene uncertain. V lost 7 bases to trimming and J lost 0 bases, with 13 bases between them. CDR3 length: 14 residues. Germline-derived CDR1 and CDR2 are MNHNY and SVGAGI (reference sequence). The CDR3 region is CASTHGGNSYEQYF. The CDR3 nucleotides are TGTGCCAGCACCCACGGCGGCAACTCCTACGAGCAGTACTTC.

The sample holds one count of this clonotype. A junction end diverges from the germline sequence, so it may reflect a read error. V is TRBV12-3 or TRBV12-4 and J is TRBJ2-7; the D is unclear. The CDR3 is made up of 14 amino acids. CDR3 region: CASSPHDGAYEQYF. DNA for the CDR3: TGTGCCAGCAGTCCCCATGACGGAGCCTACGAACAGTACTTC.